One sample yielded the 7 T cell receptor beta chains listed below, sequenced in a study of beta chain features in type 1 diabetes. The study's findings and limits: In all four CD4+ subsets, TCRB CDR3 length was significantly, moderately reduced in type 1 diabetes.

The sequenced template was cDNA made from the entire isolated RNA. Only in-frame clones appear in the TCRdb table, and some are missing; sequencing was by immunoSEQ multiplex PCR. The table records 600,000 to 700,000 clones, around an eighth of them present only once. Their antigens are not known. Source material: naive CD4+ T cells from blood. The receptors stem from a man aged 18 to 30 with type 1 diabetes.

V is TRBV29-1 and J is TRBJ1-1, with D uncertain. CDR3 length: 14 residues. Germline CDR1 SQVTM, CDR2 ANQGSEA. Trimming took off 8 bases at V and 2 bases at J, with 18 bases between the two ends. The CDR3 here is CSIRVTGRNTEAFF. The CDR3 nucleotides read TGCAGCATACGAGTTACGGGGAGAAACACTGAAGCTTTCTTT.

The chain employs TRBV28 and TRBJ2-1, with TRBD2 matching 15 bases. The V gene end was trimmed by 4 bases and the J gene end by 8 bases; junction bases not matched to a gene: 6. This CDR3 has 16 residues. Per the germline V gene, CDR1 is MDHEN and CDR2 is SYDVKM. The CDR3: CASSSAGLAGGYEQFF. The CDR3, as DNA: TGTGCCAGCAGTTCGGCCGGACTAGCGGGGGGGTATGAGCAGTTCTTC.

This clone has a handful of counts. The rearrangement links TRBV11-2 to TRBJ2-3, with TRBD1 matching 7 bases. The CDR3 runs 16 residues. Germline CDR1 is SGHAT and CDR2 is FQNNGV. V was clipped by 6 bases and J by 4 bases; unmatched bases: 13. The CDR3 is CASRHGQSQGADTQYF. In DNA form, the CDR3 reads TGTGCCAGCAGGCACGGACAGTCCCAGGGGGCAGATACGCAGTATTTT.

This clone turned up a few times. The chain carries TRBV6-5 and TRBJ1-6; 8 bases align to TRBD1. Unmatched junction bases numbered 7, after V lost 6 bases and J lost 6 bases. Looked up from germline, CDR1 is MNHEY and CDR2 is SVGAGI. The CDR3 has 15 amino acids. For the CDR3, the DNA is TGTGCCAGCAGCATCGGACAGGGTTCTAATTCACCCCTCCACTTT. It codes for CASSIGQGSNSPLHF.

A remark on this clone: The same CDR3 arises from other DNA sequences in this sample as well. This chain joins TRBV28 and TRBJ2-3, with TRBD1 identical over 7 bases. Germline CDR1 and CDR2: MDHEN and SYDVKM. This CDR3 spans 13 amino acids. The V segment lost 6 bases and the J segment 1 base; nucleotides outside the gene matches: 1. The CDR3 nucleotides are TGTGCCAGCAGAGGACAGGGCACAGATACGCAGTATTTT. Translation: CASRGQGTDTQYF.

The genes are TRBV27 and TRBJ2-2; D gene ambiguous. The CDR3 runs to 12 residues. Trimming shortened V by 4 bases and J by 4 bases, and 4 bases separated the two germline ends. The germline CDR1 and CDR2 sequences are MNHEY and SMNVEV (reference sequence). CDR3 loop: CASSWSTGELFF. In DNA, the CDR3 is TGTGCCAGCAGTTGGAGCACCGGGGAGCTGTTTTTT.

This chain joins TRBV9 and TRBJ2-3; the D gene could be TRBD1 or TRBD2 (6 bases each). Trimming removed 0 bases at V and 6 bases at J, with 20 bases between. Germline loops: CDR1 SGDLS, CDR2 YYNGEE. This CDR3 is 17 amino acids long. CDR3 sequence: CASSVVGRGPPSDTQYF. In DNA, the CDR3 is TGTGCCAGCAGCGTAGTCGGACGGGGGCCCCCCTCCGATACGCAGTATTTT.